These 7 T cell receptor beta chains originate from one sample sequenced in a study of CD8+ T cells in alopecia areata. Described treatment: oral pan-JAK inhibitor, 5-10 mg twice daily. RNA extraction and reverse transcription yielded cDNA as sequencing template. Some clones are missing from TCRdb's copy, which holds only in-frame ones; the method was immunoSEQ multiplex PCR. Among more than 200,000 clones, roughly 40% were seen once, and the ten largest hold 2.6%. The specimen comprised CD4+ T cells sorted from blood, sampled at roughly week 36, from a patient treated with tofacitinib. These receptors were taken from a human donor with alopecia areata.

V and J are TRBV7-2 and TRBJ2-7, with D perhaps matching TRBD2 (6 bases). V lost 3 bases and J 2 bases, leaving 14 bases between the germline ends. The germline CDR1 and CDR2 sequences are SGHTA and FQGNSA. This CDR3 has 15 residues. Written as DNA, the CDR3 is TGTGCCAGCAGCTTGTCGGCGCGGGAAACCTACGAGCAGTACTTC. Protein sequence: CASSLSARETYEQYF.

The chain recombines TRBV18 with TRBJ2-7; 7 bases line up with TRBD1. The junction had 8 bases not matched to a gene; V was cut back by 0 bases and J by 3 bases. Germline loops: CDR1 KGHSH, CDR2 LQKENI. This CDR3 region has 16 residues. The CDR3 region is CASSPPRAGGFYEQYF. The CDR3 DNA is TGTGCCAGCTCACCACCGCGGGCAGGGGGTTTCTACGAGCAGTACTTC.

The chain couples TRBV4-1 to TRBJ2-7; no firm D call. Trimming shortened V by 4 bases and J by 5 bases, and 12 bases separated the two germline ends. The CDR3 totals 13 residues. The germline gives CDR1 MGHRA, CDR2 YSYEKL. CDR3 sequence reads: CASSPLRSDEQYF. In DNA form, the CDR3 reads TGCGCCAGCAGCCCTCTGAGGAGCGACGAGCAGTACTTC.

The chain carries TRBV30 and TRBJ2-5, with 8 bases lining up with TRBD1. The last part of the DNA fits TRBJ2-7 better; the J call may be wrong. The CDR3 spans 14 residues. Germline V gives CDR1 GTSNPN, CDR2 SVGIG (reference sequence). This CDR3 reads CAWVGGQAPYEQYF. The DNA for the CDR3 is TGTGCCTGGGTGGGGGGACAGGCCCCCTACGAGCAGTACTTC.

V usage is TRBV29-1 and J usage is TRBJ2-3; D gene unclear. CDR1 and CDR2 (germline): SQVTM, ANQGSEA. This CDR3 contains 11 residues. V lost 4 bases, J lost 4 bases, and 6 bases lay in between. The CDR3 reads CSVGNPDTQYF. CDR3 coding DNA: TGCAGCGTTGGTAATCCAGATACGCAGTATTTT.

The chain employs TRBV6-5 and TRBJ1-2; 7 bases agree with TRBD1. Trimming at V came to 6 bases and at J to 4 bases, leaving 5 bases not matched to a gene. This CDR3 contains 13 residues. In germline, CDR1 is MNHEY, CDR2 SVGAGI. CDR3 in DNA: TGTGCCAGCAGCATGACAGGGCCCTATGGCTACACCTTC. Amino acids: CASSMTGPYGYTF.

The sample holds a few counts of this clone. V gene TRBV30 combines with J gene TRBJ2-3; D is ambiguous. The CDR3 runs 13 residues. Trimming took 2 bases from V and 2 from J, leaving 8 bases between them. Germline V gene lookup returns CDR1 GTSNPN and CDR2 SVGIG (reference sequence). The CDR3 nucleotides are TGTGCCTGGAGTTTTAGGAACACAGATACGCAGTATTTT. This codes for CAWSFRNTDTQYF. Looking up the rest from reference TRBV30 and TRBJ2-3 gives the full variable domain: SQTIHQWPATLVQPVGSPLSLECTVEGTSNPNLYWYRQAAGRGLQLLFYSVGIGQISSEVPQNLSASRPQDRQFILSSKKLLLSDSGFYLCAWSFRNTDTQYFGPGTRLTVL.